The rows below give T cell receptor beta chains drawn from one sample of a study of PD-1 blockade in classical Hodgkin lymphoma. Assay used: immunoSEQ multiplex PCR; TCRdb lists only in-frame clones, some missing. The table records around 26,000 clones, around 85% of them present only once. Sequencing was performed on CD4+ T cells from blood, taken before the fourth cycle of nivolumab. These receptors originate from a human donor with classical Hodgkin lymphoma. Each CDR3 is given with its conserved first and last residue. Fields, in order: D gene, clone size, V gene, J gene, CDR3 protein, CDR3 DNA. A D gene is named only where the DNA matches it firmly. Size is stated for part of the rows, as once, few or many counts, or as a class when the clone is expanded.

D gene: TRBD1
clone size: -
V gene: TRBV18
J gene: TRBJ1-2
CDR3 protein: CASSPSGTGVYGYTF
CDR3 DNA: TGTGCCAGCTCACCGTCCGGGACAGGGGTATATGGCTACACCTTC

D gene: TRBD2
clone size: -
V gene: TRBV4-1
J gene: TRBJ2-3
CDR3 protein: CASSRDGTSGGGDTQYF
CDR3 DNA: TGCGCCAGCAGCCGGGATGGGACTAGCGGGGGGGGAGATACGCAGTATTTT

D gene: -
clone size: -
V gene: TRBV7-2
J gene: TRBJ1-2
CDR3 protein: CASSLGANYGYTF
CDR3 DNA: TGTGCCAGCAGCTTAGGAGCTAACTATGGCTACACCTTC

D gene: -
clone size: -
V gene: TRBV2
J gene: TRBJ2-2
CDR3 protein: CASSERRAGELFF
CDR3 DNA: TGTGCCAGCAGTGAAAGGAGGGCCGGGGAGCTGTTTTTT

D gene: TRBD1
clone size: -
V gene: TRBV5-1
J gene: TRBJ1-5
CDR3 protein: CASSPGTGNQPQHF
CDR3 DNA: TGCGCCAGCAGCCCCGGGACAGGAAATCAGCCCCAGCATTTT

D gene: -
clone size: -
V gene: TRBV19
J gene: TRBJ1-3
CDR3 protein: CASIGGGSGNTIYF
CDR3 DNA: TGTGCCAGTATAGGTGGGGGCTCTGGAAACACCATATATTTT

D gene: TRBD2
clone size: once
V gene: TRBV9
J gene: TRBJ2-1
CDR3 protein: CASSATSVVLNEQFF
CDR3 DNA: TGTGCCAGCAGCGCTACTAGCGTAGTTCTCAATGAGCAGTTCTTC

D gene: TRBD2
clone size: -
V gene: TRBV5-8
J gene: TRBJ2-5
CDR3 protein: CASSWGLAGGLYQETQYF
CDR3 DNA: TGTGCCAGCAGCTGGGGACTAGCGGGGGGTCTGTACCAAGAGACCCAGTACTTC

D gene: -
clone size: -
V gene: TRBV18
J gene: TRBJ1-1
CDR3 protein: CASSPPGRGMDTEAFF
CDR3 DNA: TGTGCCAGCTCACCACCGGGGAGGGGTATGGACACTGAAGCTTTCTTT

D gene: -
clone size: -
V gene: TRBV11-2
J gene: TRBJ2-7
CDR3 protein: CASSLEGYEQYF
CDR3 DNA: TGTGCCAGCAGCTTAGAAGGTTACGAGCAGTACTTC

D gene: -
clone size: -
V gene: TRBV6-1
J gene: TRBJ1-5
CDR3 protein: CASSSYFNQPQHF
CDR3 DNA: TGTGCCAGCAGTTCTTACTTCAATCAGCCCCAGCATTTT

D gene: -
clone size: few
V gene: TRBV10-1
J gene: TRBJ1-1
CDR3 protein: CASRGAFF
CDR3 DNA: TGCGCCAGCAGGGGGGCTTTCTTT

D gene: -
clone size: -
V gene: TRBV29-1
J gene: TRBJ1-3
CDR3 protein: CSAKDLSGNTIYF
CDR3 DNA: TGCAGCGCCAAGGACCTCTCTGGAAACACCATATATTTT

D gene: TRBD1
clone size: few
V gene: TRBV6-6
J gene: TRBJ1-6
CDR3 protein: CASSPGQGDSPLHF
CDR3 DNA: TGTGCCAGCAGTCCGGGACAGGGGGATTCACCCCTCCACTTT

D gene: -
clone size: -
V gene: TRBV7-9
J gene: TRBJ2-3
CDR3 protein: CASSSPTDTQYF
CDR3 DNA: TGTGCCAGCAGCTCCCCCACAGATACGCAGTATTTT

D gene: TRBD1
clone size: -
V gene: TRBV28
J gene: TRBJ1-2
CDR3 protein: CASSLIQGAHGYTF
CDR3 DNA: TGTGCCAGCAGTTTAATACAGGGGGCGCATGGCTACACCTTC

D gene: -
clone size: -
V gene: TRBV7-7
J gene: TRBJ1-4
CDR3 protein: CASSLGGPPSTNEKLFF
CDR3 DNA: TGTGCTAGCTCGCTCGGGGGCCCCCCTTCAACTAATGAAAAACTGTTTTTT

D gene: TRBD1
clone size: -
V gene: TRBV5-4
J gene: TRBJ1-1
CDR3 protein: CASSFGQGDTEAFF
CDR3 DNA: TGTGCCAGCAGCTTCGGACAGGGGGACACTGAAGCTTTCTTT

D gene: -
clone size: -
V gene: TRBV5-1
J gene: TRBJ1-2
CDR3 protein: CASSVQQGAGYTF
CDR3 DNA: TGCGCCAGCAGCGTTCAACAGGGCGCGGGCTACACCTTC

D gene: TRBD1
clone size: -
V gene: TRBV7-9
J gene: TRBJ1-1
CDR3 protein: CASSSYAGGTTEAFF
CDR3 DNA: TGTGCCAGCAGCTCTTACGCAGGGGGGACTACTGAAGCTTTCTTT

D gene: TRBD1
clone size: -
V gene: TRBV2
J gene: TRBJ1-1
CDR3 protein: CASSPMTGFNTEAFF
CDR3 DNA: TGTGCCAGCAGCCCGATGACAGGGTTTAACACTGAAGCTTTCTTT

D gene: TRBD1
clone size: few
V gene: TRBV10-3
J gene: TRBJ1-1
CDR3 protein: CATLGQGEAFF
CDR3 DNA: TGTGCCACCCTAGGACAGGGGGAAGCTTTCTTT

D gene: TRBD1
clone size: -
V gene: TRBV7-2
J gene: TRBJ2-5
CDR3 protein: CASSLGDRKETQYF
CDR3 DNA: TGTGCCAGCAGCTTAGGGGACAGGAAAGAGACCCAGTACTTC

D gene: -
clone size: -
V gene: TRBV7-2
J gene: TRBJ2-1
CDR3 protein: CASTRWGFDNEQFF
CDR3 DNA: TGTGCCAGCACCAGGTGGGGGTTCGACAATGAGCAGTTCTTC

D gene: TRBD2
clone size: -
V gene: TRBV7-2
J gene: TRBJ2-5
CDR3 protein: CASSISGGLQETQYF
CDR3 DNA: TGTGCCAGCAGCATTAGCGGGGGTCTCCAAGAGACCCAGTACTTC

D gene: -
clone size: once
V gene: TRBV7-5
J gene: TRBJ1-1
CDR3 protein: CAGSLDRSSSGVTEAFF
CDR3 DNA: TGTGCCGGCAGCTTAGATCGATCCAGTTCGGGGGTCACTGAAGCTTTCTTT

D gene: -
clone size: -
V gene: TRBV6-5
J gene: TRBJ1-2
CDR3 protein: CASSYGAGASYGYTF
CDR3 DNA: TGTGCCAGCAGTTACGGGGCAGGGGCCAGCTATGGCTACACCTTC

D gene: -
clone size: -
V gene: TRBV6-6
J gene: TRBJ2-5
CDR3 protein: CASSPQGGPETQYF
CDR3 DNA: TGTGCCAGCAGTCCACAAGGGGGGCCCGAGACCCAGTACTTC

D gene: -
clone size: -
V gene: TRBV25-1
J gene: TRBJ2-5
CDR3 protein: CASSEYGGGLETQYF
CDR3 DNA: TGTGCCAGCAGTGAATATGGGGGGGGGCTAGAGACCCAGTACTTC

D gene: TRBD2
clone size: -
V gene: TRBV7-2
J gene: TRBJ2-7
CDR3 protein: CASSLAGLAGGTHEQYF
CDR3 DNA: TGTGCCAGCAGCTTAGCCGGACTAGCGGGGGGGACCCACGAGCAGTACTTC

D gene: -
clone size: once
V gene: TRBV7-9
J gene: TRBJ1-2
CDR3 protein: CASSLSTGNTYGYTF
CDR3 DNA: TGTGCCAGCAGCTTATCAACCGGCAACACCTATGGCTACACCTTC

D gene: -
clone size: -
V gene: TRBV28
J gene: TRBJ2-5
CDR3 protein: CASSLGTAGQETQYF
CDR3 DNA: TGTGCCAGCAGTTTGGGAACGGCGGGCCAAGAGACCCAGTACTTC

D gene: -
clone size: -
V gene: TRBV7-2
J gene: TRBJ1-2
CDR3 protein: CASSEGANYGYTF
CDR3 DNA: TGTGCCAGCAGCGAGGGTGCTAACTATGGCTACACCTTC

D gene: -
clone size: once
V gene: TRBV28
J gene: TRBJ1-3
CDR3 protein: CASERTDAGNTIYF
CDR3 DNA: TGTGCCAGCGAGAGGACAGACGCTGGAAACACCATATATTTT

D gene: -
clone size: -
V gene: TRBV19
J gene: TRBJ1-5
CDR3 protein: CASIERESGHHNQPQHF
CDR3 DNA: TGTGCCAGTATTGAACGGGAAAGTGGGCACCACAATCAGCCCCAGCATTTT

D gene: TRBD2
clone size: -
V gene: TRBV19
J gene: TRBJ2-1
CDR3 protein: CASSPGTSGNNEQFF
CDR3 DNA: TGTGCCAGTAGTCCCGGGACTAGCGGGAACAATGAGCAGTTCTTC

D gene: -
clone size: -
V gene: TRBV7-9
J gene: TRBJ1-2
CDR3 protein: CASSLGVDYGYTF
CDR3 DNA: TGTGCCAGCAGCTTAGGAGTCGACTATGGCTACACCTTC

D gene: TRBD1
clone size: -
V gene: TRBV28
J gene: TRBJ2-7
CDR3 protein: CASSSPGTGSYEQYF
CDR3 DNA: TGTGCCAGCAGTTCCCCCGGGACAGGGTCCTACGAGCAGTACTTC

D gene: TRBD1
clone size: -
V gene: TRBV7-3
J gene: TRBJ1-2
CDR3 protein: CASRDRGPYYTF
CDR3 DNA: TGTGCCAGCAGAGATAGGGGGCCCTACTACACCTTC

D gene: TRBD1
clone size: -
V gene: TRBV6-6
J gene: TRBJ2-7
CDR3 protein: CASRETGAYEQYF
CDR3 DNA: TGTGCCAGCAGGGAGACAGGGGCGTACGAGCAGTACTTC

D gene: -
clone size: -
V gene: TRBV28
J gene: TRBJ1-1
CDR3 protein: CASSLPGHTEAFF
CDR3 DNA: TGTGCCAGCAGTTTGCCCGGCCACACTGAAGCTTTCTTT

D gene: -
clone size: -
V gene: TRBV19
J gene: TRBJ2-2
CDR3 protein: CASSRAPTITNTGELFF
CDR3 DNA: TGTGCCAGTAGTAGGGCACCCACAATTACGAACACCGGGGAGCTGTTTTTT